The 17 T cell receptor beta chains presented below share a single source sample, sequenced in a study of T cell repertoires in cytomegalovirus infection. The antigens of these receptors remain unknown. TCRdb re-derived calls from the reads in MiXCR, one entry per CDR3 protein. This sample has approximately 730,000 distinct CDR3 sequences, with roughly a third found just once. The specimen comprised cultured PBMCs, sampled from culture after CMV antigen stimulation. The receptors stem from a human donor in good health (CMV status not recorded). Some clones in this sample may be carry-over from other donors' samples.

This clonotype was seen more than once but under ten times. The J gene is TRBJ2-7, the V gene TRBV7-6, with 7 bases that match TRBD1. Losses at the gene ends were 5 bases for V and 3 bases for J; bases not matched to a gene: 10. This CDR3 is 15 amino acids long. CDR1 is SGHVS and CDR2 is FNYEAQ in the germline V gene. DNA for the CDR3: TGTGCCAGCAGCCCAACCGGGACAGAGAGCTACGAGCAGTACTTC. Its protein is CASSPTGTESYEQYF.

There are a few counts of this clonotype. The chain uses TRBV6-5 and TRBJ1-2; 10 bases are a match to TRBD1. The J segment lost 4 bases and the V segment lost 7 bases, leaving 3 bases of the junction unmatched. There are 13 residues in the CDR3. In germline, CDR1 is MNHEY, CDR2 SVGAGI. CDR3 region: CASMRTGGYGYTF. For the CDR3, the DNA is TGTGCCAGCATGCGGACAGGGGGCTATGGCTACACCTTC.

This clonotype was seen many times. The chain links TRBV7-6 to TRBJ2-3; no clear D. This CDR3 has 13 residues. Between the trimmed V and J ends, which lost 1 base and 6 bases, there was a span of 8 bases. The germline CDR1 and CDR2 sequences are SGHVS and FNYEAQ. CDR3 sequence: CASSLERRDTQYF. The CDR3 DNA sequence: TGTGCCAGCAGCTTAGAGAGGCGGGATACGCAGTATTTT.

This clonotype was seen at least ten times. J is TRBJ2-1 and V is TRBV7-2; 7 bases fit TRBD1. V was pared by 4 bases and J by 5 bases, with 8 bases of the junction left unmatched. CDR1 and CDR2 (germline): SGHTA, FQGNSA. This CDR3 is built from 15 residues. The CDR3 protein is CASSSVGQRDNEQFF. The CDR3 DNA follows: TGTGCCAGCAGCTCCGTGGGACAGAGAGACAATGAGCAGTTCTTC.

The sample holds many counts of this clonotype. The genes are TRBV7-2 and TRBJ2-7; 9 bases map to TRBD2. In germline, CDR1 is SGHTA, CDR2 FQGNSA. The CDR3 spans 18 residues. V shed 1 base, J shed 4 bases, and the junction held 14 bases outside the gene matches. This chain's CDR3 is CASSLGMGGGRARYEQYF. CDR3 DNA sequence: TGTGCCAGCAGCTTAGGAATGGGCGGCGGGAGGGCCCGGTACGAGCAGTACTTC.

V is TRBV5-1 and J is TRBJ2-7; possibly TRBD2 for D (6 bases). The germline gives CDR1 SGHRS, CDR2 YFSETQ. V lost 4 bases to trimming and J lost 8 bases, with 22 bases between them. The CDR3 runs to 15 residues. The CDR3 nucleotides read TGCGCCAGCAGCGCGGGGCGAGATACTCCTACGCAGCAGTACTTC. As protein: CASSAGRDTPTQQYF.

The chain has TRBV10-3 and TRBJ2-2, with TRBD2 identical over 10 bases. The CDR3 length is 15 residues. V gave up 6 bases and J gave up 3 bases; unmatched junction bases: 4. Germline lookup yields CDR1 ENHRY and CDR2 SYGVKD. CDR3 sequence: CAIRLAGEYTGELFF. CDR3 coding DNA: TGTGCCATCAGGCTAGCGGGGGAATACACCGGGGAGCTGTTTTTT.

This chain joins TRBV9 and TRBJ2-7; unclear D gene. V was shortened by 0 bases and J by 6 bases, with 10 bases between the two germline ends. This CDR3 is 13 amino acids long. CDR1 is SGDLS, CDR2 YYNGEE, per germline. The CDR3 spells CASSVEGSFEQYF. The CDR3 DNA follows: TGTGCCAGCAGCGTAGAGGGTAGCTTCGAGCAGTACTTC.

This clonotype appeared a few times. The V and J genes are TRBV28 and TRBJ1-5, with D unclear. V lost 7 bases and J 6 bases, leaving 10 bases between the germline ends. The CDR3 totals 12 residues. The germline gives CDR1 MDHEN, CDR2 SYDVKM. The CDR3 sequence is CASKRSLQPQHF. The DNA for the CDR3 is TGTGCCAGCAAAAGGAGCCTTCAGCCCCAGCATTTT.

The V call is TRBV4-3, the J call TRBJ1-6; no clear D gene. CDR1 and CDR2 from the germline V gene are LGHNA and YSLEER. V was clipped by 2 bases and J by 7 bases, with 15 bases between them. CDR3 length: 16 residues. CDR3: CASSQSRALGNSPLHF. For the CDR3, the DNA is TGCGCCAGCAGCCAAAGTCGGGCACTTGGGAATTCACCCCTCCACTTT.

This clonotype was recorded at least ten times. The chain recombines TRBV7-2 with TRBJ2-3, with D unclear. The germline V and J ends were trimmed by 3 bases and 6 bases, with 16 bases remaining between them. This CDR3 region has 15 residues. Germline CDR1 and CDR2: SGHTA and FQGNSA. For the CDR3, the DNA is TGTGCCAGCAGCTTGAGTGTACCGTCGACCGATACGCAGTATTTT. Residues: CASSLSVPSTDTQYF.

As DNA, the CDR3 is TGTGCCAGCAGCTTAAGGAAGTCTCCGGGGGTTGGCACAGATACGCAGTATTTT. As protein: CASSLRKSPGVGTDTQYF. The chain links TRBV7-2 to TRBJ2-3; tentatively, D is TRBD2 (6 bases). V was cut by 2 bases and J by 1 base, with 19 bases left in between. Germline assignment: CDR1 SGHTA and CDR2 FQGNSA. The CDR3 contains 18 residues.

Comments on this clonotype: One end of the junction varies from germline; a read error may be responsible. The chain is built from TRBV7-9 and TRBJ2-1; 8 positions agree with TRBD2. The CDR3 is 14 amino acids. Germline CDR1 reads SEHNR; CDR2 reads FQNEAQ (reference sequence). Here the CDR3 reads CASSFLAGPHFQIF. The CDR3, as DNA: TGTGCCAGCAGCTTCCTAGCGGGCCCGCATTTTCAAATCTTC.

J is TRBJ2-7 and V is TRBV12-3 or TRBV12-4; D is unclear. The CDR3 runs 14 residues. Trimming took 0 bases from V and 3 from J, leaving 9 bases between them. The CDR3 DNA reads TGTGCCAGCAGTTTAGCGTTAACAGACTACGAGCAGTACTTC. Its protein is CASSLALTDYEQYF.

The chain links TRBV6-1 to TRBJ2-7, with a possible D match to TRBD2 (5 bases). Germline V gene lookup returns CDR1 MNHNS and CDR2 SASEGT. The V end lost 9 bases, the J end lost 3 bases, and 15 bases lay between the germline ends. CDR3 length: 13 residues. For the CDR3, the DNA is TGTGCCAGTCGAAGTAGAGGGTACTACGAGCAGTACTTC. This encodes CASRSRGYYEQYF.

This clonotype has only a few counts. This chain connects TRBV12-3 or TRBV12-4 to TRBJ1-1; no firm D call. This CDR3 has 16 residues. Trimming took off 5 bases at V and 0 bases at J, with 16 bases between the two ends. CDR3 in amino acids: CASSPALGRLNTEAFF. The CDR3 DNA sequence: TGTGCCAGCAGTCCCGCCCTAGGACGGCTGAACACTGAAGCTTTCTTT.

This clonotype was observed once. The chain is built from TRBV9 and TRBJ2-1, with 7 bases aligning to TRBD1. Looked up from germline, CDR1 is SGDLS and CDR2 is YYNGEE. This CDR3 has 15 residues. The V gene end was trimmed by 0 bases and the J gene end by 8 bases; junction bases not matched to a gene: 8. Here the CDR3 DNA reads TGTGCCAGCAGCGTAGCAGGGGGTCGAGGGCATGAGCAGTTCTTC. Its translation: CASSVAGGRGHEQFF. Based on the CDR3 plus reference TRBV9 and TRBJ2-1, the full variable domain is DSGVTQTPKHLITATGQRVTLRCSPRSGDLSVYWYQQSLDQGLQFLIQYYNGEERAKGNILERFSAQQFPDLHSELNLSSLELGDSALYFCASSVAGGRGHEQFFGPGTRLTVL.